This T cell receptor (beta chain) was recorded in a study of T cell repertoires in cytomegalovirus infection. Whole-study context: An indication of both CMV infection and matching HLA type came from public TCR beta signatures.

V lost 7 bases to trimming and J lost 3 bases, with 16 bases between them. Germline V lookup: CDR1 MNHNS, CDR2 SASEGT. This CDR3 spans 15 amino acids. The table lists this clonotype with a few counts. The antigen is not known. TCRdb processed the reads anew with MiXCR; each CDR3 protein has one entry. The table lists about 440,000 distinct CDR3 sequences, roughly a third of them singletons, with roughly 13% in the top ten. Study-level results: Dominant in the ex vivo response were TCR beta clonotypes restricted by HLA-C and specific for CMV.

The sample was PBMCs. The receptor was derived from a human donor in good health (CMV status not recorded). Some clones in this sample may be carry-over from other donors' samples. The chain has TRBV6-1 and TRBJ1-3; D call uncertain. Written as DNA, the CDR3 is TGTGCCAGCAAATCCGCCGGAACCGGTGGAAACACCATATATTTT. The encoded protein is CASKSAGTGGNTIYF.